Listed below are T cell receptor beta chains from one sample, sequenced in a study of blood T cell repertoires in COVID-19. Data came from immunoSEQ multiplex PCR; TCRdb stores just in-frame clones and leaves some out. The sample yields 150,000 to 200,000 clones, approximately 90% seen once. Sequenced material: peripheral blood. The receptor source for this set is an older woman with COVID-19, enrolled during active disease. Both conserved end residues are part of each CDR3. D genes are given only for firm matches. Some rows have no size entry. The others give once, few or many, or a class for an expanded clone.

clone_size	j_call	d_call	v_call	cdr3_nt	cdr3_aa
NA	TRBJ2-5	NA	TRBV24-1	TGTGCCACCAGTGATTTGCGACCAGGGGTCCTTCAAGAGACCCAGTACTTC	CATSDLRPGVLQETQYF
NA	TRBJ1-4	TRBD1	TRBV6-6	TGTGCCAGCAGTCGTACAGGGGGCGCGGAAACAACTAATGAAAAACTGTTTTTT	CASSRTGGAETTNEKLFF
NA	TRBJ2-5	TRBD1	TRBV12-3/TRBV12-4	TGTGCCAGCAGTTGGACAGGGCGAGAGACCCAGTACTTC	CASSWTGRETQYF
NA	TRBJ2-1	NA	TRBV7-3	TGTGCCAGCAGCTTAACTAGCAAAAGCTCCTACAATGAGCAGTTCTTC	CASSLTSKSSYNEQFF
once	TRBJ1-3	NA	TRBV5-4	TGTGCCAGCAGCTTCGACAAACACTCTGGAAACACCATATATTTT	CASSFDKHSGNTIYF
NA	TRBJ2-7	TRBD1	TRBV9	TGTGCCAGCAGCACCCAGGGACAGGGAACCTACGAGCAGTACTTC	CASSTQGQGTYEQYF
NA	TRBJ1-2	NA	TRBV19	TGTGCCAGTAGTACCGGACAGCCCCTCAGTATCGACACCTTC	CASSTGQPLSIDTF
NA	TRBJ2-7	NA	TRBV11-3	TGTGCCAGCAGCTGGGGACACCTCTACGAGCAGTACTTC	CASSWGHLYEQYF
NA	TRBJ1-2	TRBD1	TRBV6-5	TGTGCCAGCAGCCCCCCGGACAGGGTCTCCTATGGCTACACCTTC	CASSPPDRVSYGYTF
NA	TRBJ1-2	NA	TRBV27	TGTGCCAGCAGCTGGAGGGAGGGGTCTGGATATGGCTACACCTTC	CASSWREGSGYGYTF
NA	TRBJ1-4	NA	TRBV30	TGTGCCTGGAGTGCATTTACTCTAACCCCAACTAATGAAAAACTGTTTTTT	CAWSAFTLTPTNEKLFF
once	TRBJ2-5	NA	TRBV5-8	TGTGCCAGCAGCTCCGACATTACCCTGAAGACCCAGTACTTC	CASSSDITLKTQYF
NA	TRBJ2-3	NA	TRBV19	TGTGCCAGTTCCGAGGGCCTTTGGGTGGCGGATACGCAGTATTTT	CASSEGLWVADTQYF
few	TRBJ1-5	NA	TRBV12-3/TRBV12-4	TGTGCCAGCAGCCCCGGGGTTGCTCAGCCCCAGCATTTT	CASSPGVAQPQHF
NA	TRBJ2-5	NA	TRBV7-2	TGTGCCAGCAGCTTAAGTCCGGTAGAGACCCAGTACTTC	CASSLSPVETQYF
NA	TRBJ2-1	NA	TRBV11-3	TGTGCCAGCAGCTTCGGGGGAGGTTATGAGCAGTTCTTC	CASSFGGGYEQFF
NA	TRBJ2-1	NA	TRBV5-6	TGTGCCAGCACCCAGCGGGCGACCTACAATGAGCAGTTCTTC	CASTQRATYNEQFF
few	TRBJ2-1	TRBD2	TRBV10-3	TGTGCCATTCGGTTAGGGGCGGGAGAGGATGAGCAGTTCTTC	CAIRLGAGEDEQFF
NA	TRBJ1-2	TRBD1	TRBV18	TGTGCCAGCTCAGAAGAACAGGGGGCTGATGGCTACACCTTC	CASSEEQGADGYTF
NA	TRBJ1-1	NA	TRBV6-2/TRBV6-3	TGTGCCAGCAGTTACTCAGCCGTTCAACAGGGTAATCAGGGCACTGAAGCTTTCTTT	CASSYSAVQQGNQGTEAFF
NA	TRBJ2-3	TRBD2	TRBV14	TGTGCCAGCAGCCAACTAAGCGGGAGATTTCTTTCAGTGGCCGATACGCAGTATTTT	CASSQLSGRFLSVADTQYF
NA	TRBJ2-7	TRBD2	TRBV3-1/TRBV3-2	TGTGCCAGCAGCCAACTAGGGACTAGCGGGAGCGAGCAGTACTTC	CASSQLGTSGSEQYF
NA	TRBJ1-2	TRBD1	TRBV19	TGTGCCAGTAGCGGACAGGGGGCATTCAATGGCTACACCTTC	CASSGQGAFNGYTF